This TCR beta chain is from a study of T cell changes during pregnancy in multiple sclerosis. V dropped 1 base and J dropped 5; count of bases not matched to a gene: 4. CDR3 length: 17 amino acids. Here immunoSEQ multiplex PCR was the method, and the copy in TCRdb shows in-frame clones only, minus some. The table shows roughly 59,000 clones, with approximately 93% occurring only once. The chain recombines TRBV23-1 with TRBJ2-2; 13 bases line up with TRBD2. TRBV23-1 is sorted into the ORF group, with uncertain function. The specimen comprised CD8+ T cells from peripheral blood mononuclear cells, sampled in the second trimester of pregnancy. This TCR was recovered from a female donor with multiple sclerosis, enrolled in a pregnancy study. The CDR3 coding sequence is TGCGCCAGCAGTCAATGGACTAGCGGGAGAAGGACCGGGGAGCTGTTTTTT. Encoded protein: CASSQWTSGRRTGELFF.